This T cell receptor (beta chain) was identified during a study of blood T cell repertoires in COVID-19. Study background: PBMCs, B-cell-depleted T cells, or T cells were the source of the cDNA or gDNA that made up the material.

This clone was observed a handful of times. Sequenced by immunoSEQ multiplex PCR; TCRdb stores in-frame clones only, minus some. The repertoire holds around 150,000 clones, 92% seen once, with 4.8% in the top ten. The clonotype originates from a man aged 25 to 40 with COVID-19, enrolled during active disease. Specimen: peripheral blood.

In DNA form, the CDR3 reads TGTGCCAGCAGCTTAATGGGGCGGAATGAGCAGTTCTTC. The encoded protein is CASSLMGRNEQFF. The chain is built from TRBV7-3 and TRBJ2-1; D perhaps matches TRBD1 (5 bases). The germline CDR1 and CDR2 sequences are SGHTA and FQGTGA. The V end lost 1 base, the J end lost 7 bases, and 8 bases lay between the germline ends. This CDR3 comprises 13 residues.